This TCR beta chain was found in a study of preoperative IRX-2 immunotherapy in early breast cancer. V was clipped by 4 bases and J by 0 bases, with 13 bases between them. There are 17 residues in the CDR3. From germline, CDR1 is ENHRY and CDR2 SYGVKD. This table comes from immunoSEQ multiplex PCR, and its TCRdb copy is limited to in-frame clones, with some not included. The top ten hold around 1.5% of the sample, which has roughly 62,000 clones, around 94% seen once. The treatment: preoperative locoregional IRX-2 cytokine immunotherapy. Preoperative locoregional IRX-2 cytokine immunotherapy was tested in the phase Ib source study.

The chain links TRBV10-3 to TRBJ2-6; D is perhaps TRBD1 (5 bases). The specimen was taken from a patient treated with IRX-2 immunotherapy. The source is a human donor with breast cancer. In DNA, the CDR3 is TGTGCCATCAGTGCAGGGTCGGGCAACTCTGGGGCCAACGTCCTGACTTTC. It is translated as CAISAGSGNSGANVLTF.